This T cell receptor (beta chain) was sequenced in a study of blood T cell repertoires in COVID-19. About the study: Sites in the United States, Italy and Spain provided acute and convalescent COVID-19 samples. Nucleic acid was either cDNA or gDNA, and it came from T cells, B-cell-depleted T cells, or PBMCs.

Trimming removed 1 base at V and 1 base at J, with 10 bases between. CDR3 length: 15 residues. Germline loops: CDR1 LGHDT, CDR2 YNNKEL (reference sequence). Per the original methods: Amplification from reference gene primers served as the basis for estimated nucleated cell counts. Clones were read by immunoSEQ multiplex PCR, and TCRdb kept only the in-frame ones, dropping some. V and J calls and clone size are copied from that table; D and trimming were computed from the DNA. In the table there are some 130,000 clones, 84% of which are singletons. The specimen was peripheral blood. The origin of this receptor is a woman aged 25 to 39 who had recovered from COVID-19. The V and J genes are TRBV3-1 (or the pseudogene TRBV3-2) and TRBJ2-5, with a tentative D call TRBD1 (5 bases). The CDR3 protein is CASSQGGRFQETQYF. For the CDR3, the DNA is TGTGCCAGCAGCCAAGGGGGCCGGTTCCAAGAGACCCAGTACTTC.